This TCR beta chain came from a study of shared clonotypes between healthy human individuals. Broader study findings: Among donors, clonotype sharing was expected to be affected by sequencing depth.

Original processing notes: ImmunoSEQ junction-only sequences lacked quality scores, so their filtering differed. The data were produced by immunoSEQ multiplex PCR, yet TCRdb's version contains in-frame clones alone and is incomplete. The D gene and trimming were derived from the DNA, and the V and J assignments and clone size from that table. The table includes some 2,500,000 clones, more than 85% detected once. This CDR3 region has 15 residues. V lost 1 base and J lost 7, with 15 bases in between. CDR1 and CDR2 from the germline V gene are SGHRS and YFSETQ. From CD4+ cells came CD45RA+ naive and CD45RA-negative memory subsets. Details on this clone: Antigen unknown.

The TCR comes from a man aged 18 to 30 in good health. Some clones in this sample may be carry-over from other donors' samples. The sequenced sample was naive CD4+ T cells from PBMCs. Subset reported: CD45RA+ positively selected. V and J are TRBV5-1 and TRBJ2-1; no definite D call. The CDR3 DNA sequence: TGCGCCAGCAGCTTGATGTCGGTGAAACAGAATGAGCAGTTCTTC. This sequence encodes CASSLMSVKQNEQFF.